The 8 T cell receptor beta chains reported below all come from one sample, sequenced in a study of pediatric ulcerative colitis. Here immunoSEQ multiplex PCR was the method, and the copy in TCRdb shows in-frame clones only, minus some. The table has roughly 54,000 clones, more than 75% seen once. Sequenced: blood. The receptors originated from a boy younger than 18 who was a control in a study of pediatric ulcerative colitis.

The chain combines TRBV6-1 with TRBJ2-5, with 16 bases that match TRBD2. The V gene's germline CDR1 is MNHNS and CDR2 SASEGT. With V trimmed by 2 bases and J by 5 bases, 14 bases remained unmatched. The CDR3 length is 20 residues. CDR3: CASSEFSSGTSGRAGETQYF. Written as DNA, the CDR3 is TGTGCCAGCAGTGAATTTAGTTCGGGGACTAGCGGGAGGGCGGGGGAGACCCAGTACTTC.

Only a few counts were recorded for this clone. This chain uses TRBV25-1 with TRBJ2-7, with 7 bases identical to TRBD2. The CDR3 is 17 residues long. In germline, CDR1 is MGHDK, CDR2 SYGVNS. Trimming at V came to 0 bases and at J to 5 bases, leaving 13 bases not matched to a gene. The CDR3 nucleotides are TGTGCCAGCAGTGAATATGTTGAGGGAGGGCAATTCGACGAGCAGTACTTC. Its protein product is CASSEYVEGGQFDEQYF.

The rearrangement links TRBV7-2 to TRBJ1-1; D is perhaps TRBD1 (6 bases). Germline CDR1 SGHTA, CDR2 FQGNSA. V dropped 5 bases and J dropped 5 bases, with 15 bases sitting between them. The CDR3 spans 14 residues. CDR3 amino acids: CASSAQGLFTEAFF. The CDR3 DNA sequence: TGTGCCAGCAGCGCACAGGGTTTGTTTACTGAAGCTTTCTTT.

The genes are TRBV6-5 and TRBJ2-2, with D tentatively TRBD2 (6 bases). The CDR3 runs 14 residues. V lost 0 bases and J lost 6, with 8 bases in between. Per the germline V gene, CDR1 is MNHEY and CDR2 is SVGAGI. The CDR3 loop is CASSYSWGAGELFF. The CDR3 DNA reads TGTGCCAGCAGTTACTCCTGGGGGGCCGGGGAGCTGTTTTTT.

This clone was seen just once. The rearrangement uses TRBV15 and TRBJ2-6; D is undetermined. Germline V gives CDR1 LNHNV, CDR2 YYDKDF (reference sequence). CDR3 length: 15 amino acids. V lost 1 base to trimming and J lost 0 bases, with 4 bases between them. In DNA, the CDR3 is TGTGCCACCAGCAGAGTCGACTCTGGGGCCAACGTCCTGACTTTC. Protein sequence: CATSRVDSGANVLTF. Complete variable domain (other parts from reference TRBV15 and TRBJ2-6): DAMVIQNPRYQVTQFGKPVTLSCSQTLNHNVMYWYQQKSSQAPKLLFHYYDKDFNNEADTPDNFQSRRPNTSFCFLDIRSPGLGDTAMYLCATSRVDSGANVLTFGAGSRLTVL.

The V and J genes are TRBV7-2 and TRBJ1-6; 7 bases match TRBD1. Per the germline V gene, CDR1 is SGHTA and CDR2 is FQGNSA. This CDR3 is built from 15 residues. With V trimmed by 3 bases and J by 8 bases, 7 bases remained unmatched. The CDR3 protein is CASSFVSRGDSPLHF. For the CDR3, the DNA is TGTGCCAGCAGCTTTGTAAGCAGGGGGGATTCACCCCTCCACTTT.

The chain uses TRBV27 and TRBJ2-2; 11 bases are shared with TRBD2. The CDR3 contains 16 residues. The germline CDR1 and CDR2 sequences are MNHEY and SMNVEV (reference sequence). J lost 8 bases, V lost 5 bases, and 10 bases had no gene match. This chain's CDR3 is CASSQGTSGYFGELFF. The CDR3 nucleotides are TGTGCCAGCAGTCAAGGGACTAGCGGTTATTTTGGGGAGCTGTTTTTT.

The chain links TRBV23-1 to TRBJ2-7; no clear D. TRBV23-1 is known as an ORF, though its function is uncertain. There are 13 residues in the CDR3. V gave up 5 bases and J gave up 2 bases, with 10 bases separating them. Here the CDR3 reads CASSKKRTYEQYF. In DNA form, the CDR3 reads TGCGCCAGCAGTAAAAAGCGCACCTACGAGCAGTACTTC.